One and the same sample provided the 20 T cell receptor beta chains below, sequenced in a study of T-cell reconstitution after alpha-beta-depleted transplantation in children. The authors prepared the TCRbeta library with unique molecular identifiers. TCRdb analysed the PCR reads with MiXCR anew, one entry per CDR3 protein. This table holds over 400,000 distinct CDR3 sequences, around two fifths found once. Sequencing used PBMCs, obtained before TCRalphabeta/CD19-depleted stem cell transplant. All receptors derive from a girl between 2 and 10 years old with aplastic anemia, due to receive a stem cell transplant.

The chain couples TRBV15 to TRBJ2-1; D is possibly TRBD2 (5 bases). Trimming removed 8 bases from V and 4 bases from J, with 12 bases in between. The germline V gene has CDR1 LNHNV and CDR2 YYDKDF (reference sequence). The CDR3 is made up of 13 amino acids. This CDR3 is CATQLGAYNEQFF. For the CDR3, the DNA is TGTGCCACCCAGTTGGGAGCGTACAATGAGCAGTTCTTC. The whole variable domain, remainder taken from reference TRBV15 and TRBJ2-1, is DAMVIQNPRYQVTQFGKPVTLSCSQTLNHNVMYWYQQKSSQAPKLLFHYYDKDFNNEADTPDNFQSRRPNTSFCFLDIRSPGLGDTAMYLCATQLGAYNEQFFGPGTRLTVL.

A few counts support this clonotype. The chain links TRBV5-1 to TRBJ2-7; D gene ambiguous. V gave up 3 bases and J gave up 5 bases, with 15 bases separating them. Per the germline V gene, CDR1 is SGHRS and CDR2 is YFSETQ. The length of the CDR3 is 14 residues. In DNA, the CDR3 is TGCGCCAGCAGCTCCACACGAGCTGGTCACGAGCAGTACTTC. Protein product: CASSSTRAGHEQYF. Full variable domain (rest looked up from reference TRBV5-1 and TRBJ2-7): KAGVTQTPRYLIKTRGQQVTLSCSPISGHRSVSWYQQTPGQGLQFLFEYFSETQRNKGNFPGRFSGRQFSNSRSEMNVSTLELGDSALYLCASSSTRAGHEQYFGPGTRLTVT.

This chain connects TRBV7-2 to TRBJ2-7; no definite D call. V was clipped by 1 base and J by 0 bases, with 10 bases between them. Germline V gene data show CDR1 as SGHTA and CDR2 as FQGNSA. The CDR3 is 15 amino acids. CDR3 in amino acids: CASSLVAGLSYEQYF. The CDR3 DNA reads TGTGCCAGCAGCTTAGTTGCAGGTCTCTCCTACGAGCAGTACTTC.

Many counts were recorded for this clonotype. This chain connects TRBV12-3 or TRBV12-4 to TRBJ2-3, with D unclear. Between the trimmed V and J ends, which lost 7 bases and 2 bases, there was a span of 4 bases. The CDR3 runs 11 residues. As DNA, the CDR3 is TGTGCCAGCACTACCACAGATACGCAGTATTTT. This sequence encodes CASTTTDTQYF.

This rearrangement joins TRBV24-1 to TRBJ1-2; perhaps TRBD1 as D (5 bases). This CDR3 region has 15 residues. The germline V and J ends were trimmed by 4 bases and 5 bases, with 16 bases remaining between them. Germline lookup yields CDR1 KGHDR and CDR2 SFDVKD. CDR3 sequence: CATSDPRTPQYGYTF. The CDR3, as DNA: TGTGCCACCAGTGACCCTCGGACACCTCAATATGGCTACACCTTC.

This clonotype was seen a single time. V is TRBV5-6 and J is TRBJ2-3; the D gene is possibly TRBD2 (6 bases). V lost 4 bases to trimming and J lost 1 base, with 16 bases between them. There are 16 residues in the CDR3. CDR1 and CDR2 from the germline V gene are SGHDT and YYEEEE. In nucleotides, the CDR3 is TGTGCCAGCAGCCTGATAGCGGTAGGGCGCACAGATACGCAGTATTTT. This codes for CASSLIAVGRTDTQYF.

This clonotype was recorded at least ten times. Mismatch with germline at one junction end may stem from a read error. V gene TRBV12-3 or TRBV12-4 combines with J gene TRBJ2-1; perhaps TRBD2 as D (5 bases). CDR3 size: 14 residues. The DNA for the CDR3 is TGCGCCAGCAGCCCGTCGGGGTCCTACAATGAGCAGTTCTTC. Its protein product is CASSPSGSYNEQFF.

V and J are TRBV7-6 and TRBJ1-1; D is ambiguous. Germline loops: CDR1 SGHVS, CDR2 FNYEAQ. There are 16 residues in the CDR3. V gave up 5 bases and J gave up 4 bases, with 20 bases separating them. The CDR3 loop is CASSTPGGPGGTEAFF. CDR3 bases: TGTGCCAGCAGCACTCCCGGCGGGCCAGGTGGCACTGAAGCTTTCTTT.

A few counts support this clonotype. V is TRBV5-1 and J is TRBJ2-3; D tentatively fits TRBD1 or TRBD2 (5 bases each). Germline V CDR1 and CDR2: SGHRS, YFSETQ. The CDR3 spans 17 residues. Trimming cost V 0 bases and J 0 bases, with 14 bases left between them. The CDR3 coding sequence is TGCGCCAGCAGCTTGGCGATCGGGACCTCTAGCACAGATACGCAGTATTTT. It specifies CASSLAIGTSSTDTQYF. Combining the CDR3 with reference TRBV5-1 and TRBJ2-3 gives the whole variable domain KAGVTQTPRYLIKTRGQQVTLSCSPISGHRSVSWYQQTPGQGLQFLFEYFSETQRNKGNFPGRFSGRQFSNSRSEMNVSTLELGDSALYLCASSLAIGTSSTDTQYFGPGTRLTVL.

The chain uses TRBV12-3 or TRBV12-4 and TRBJ1-1; D uncertain. CDR3 length: 13 amino acids. Trimming took off 2 bases at V and 6 bases at J, with 10 bases between the two ends. CDR3 sequence (DNA): TGTGCCAGCAGTTTAACACAGAGCGCTGAAGCTTTCTTT. Translating gives CASSLTQSAEAFF.

The chain has TRBV5-1 and TRBJ1-6, with D unclear. This CDR3 spans 15 amino acids. CDR1 is SGHRS, CDR2 YFSETQ, per germline. V was trimmed by 0 bases and J by 10 bases, leaving 14 bases between them. The CDR3 coding sequence is TGCGCCAGCAGCTTGGAGGCAGGCAGGAGGTCACCCCTCCACTTT. Amino acids: CASSLEAGRRSPLHF.

This clonotype was observed at least ten times. The chain couples TRBV5-1 to TRBJ2-1; tentatively, D is TRBD1 (5 bases). Germline lookup yields CDR1 SGHRS and CDR2 YFSETQ. Trimming removed 0 bases from V and 9 bases from J, with 10 bases in between. The CDR3 loop spans 13 amino acids. CDR3 protein: CASSLEARVEQFF. The DNA for the CDR3 is TGCGCCAGCAGCTTGGAAGCCAGGGTTGAGCAGTTCTTC.

The chain employs TRBV7-9 and TRBJ2-5; D gene unclear. The CDR3 covers 14 residues. The V gene's germline CDR1 is SEHNR and CDR2 FQNEAQ (reference sequence). The V end lost 2 bases, the J end lost 2 bases, and 9 bases lay between the germline ends. CDR3 nucleotides: TGTGCCAGCAGCTTAATCCAGCCACAAGAGACCCAGTACTTC. It codes for CASSLIQPQETQYF. The complete variable domain, with remaining parts taken from reference TRBV7-9 and TRBJ2-5, reads DTGVSQNPRHKITKRGQNVTFRCDPISEHNRLYWYRQTLGQGPEFLTYFQNEAQLEKSRLLSDRFSAERPKGSFSTLEIQRTEQGDSAMYLCASSLIQPQETQYFGPGTRLLVL.

This clonotype showed up just a few times. J is TRBJ2-3 and V is TRBV20-1; D not certain. The V gene's germline CDR1 is DFQATT and CDR2 SNEGSKA (reference sequence). Between the trimmed V and J ends, which lost 0 bases and 2 bases, there was a span of 12 bases. This CDR3 is built from 15 residues. The CDR3, as DNA: TGCAGTGCTAGAGATCAAGGCCTGTACACAGATACGCAGTATTTT. This gives the protein CSARDQGLYTDTQYF.

The chain combines TRBV5-5 with TRBJ2-7; D gene ambiguous. The CDR3 is made up of 14 amino acids. CDR1 is SGHKS and CDR2 is YYEKEE in the germline V gene (reference sequence). V lost 4 bases and J lost 0, with 11 bases in between. The CDR3 DNA reads TGTGCCAGCAGCCCAGGCAGAGCCTCCTACGAGCAGTACTTC. Protein product: CASSPGRASYEQYF.

This clonotype was seen at least ten times. J is TRBJ2-3 and V is TRBV3-1; 8 bases match TRBD2. Trimming removed 4 bases from V and 6 bases from J; junction bases left unmatched: 9. The CDR3 is 15 residues long. The germline V gene has CDR1 LGHDT and CDR2 YNNKEL (reference sequence). CDR3 DNA sequence: TGTGCCAGCAGCCTTATAGCGGGAAAGTCGGATACGCAGTATTTT. Protein sequence: CASSLIAGKSDTQYF.

This clonotype was recorded at least ten times. The rearrangement joins TRBV11-3 to TRBJ2-2; no definite D call. The CDR3 loop spans 15 amino acids. Germline-derived CDR1 and CDR2 are SGHNT and YENEEA. V was shortened by 5 bases and J by 2 bases, with 12 bases between the two germline ends. CDR3 sequence: CASSLGSYNTGELFF. DNA of the CDR3: TGTGCCAGCAGCCTAGGGTCTTATAACACCGGGGAGCTGTTTTTT.

The chain's CDR3 is CASSLRTNTDTQYF. CDR3 DNA: TGTGCCAGCAGCTTAAGGACCAACACAGATACGCAGTATTTT. The chain uses TRBV7-9 and TRBJ2-3, with no clear D. The V end lost 2 bases, the J end lost 2 bases, and 8 bases lay between the germline ends. Germline CDR1 and CDR2: SEHNR and FQNEAQ (reference sequence). The CDR3 contains 14 residues. The whole variable domain, filled in from reference TRBV7-9 and TRBJ2-3, reads DTGVSQNPRHKITKRGQNVTFRCDPISEHNRLYWYRQTLGQGPEFLTYFQNEAQLEKSRLLSDRFSAERPKGSFSTLEIQRTEQGDSAMYLCASSLRTNTDTQYFGPGTRLTVL.

The chain joins TRBV20-1 to TRBJ2-3, with D perhaps matching TRBD1 (6 bases). The germline gives CDR1 DFQATT, CDR2 SNEGSKA (reference sequence). Trimming took off 1 base at V and 4 bases at J, with 12 bases between the two ends. CDR3 length: 14 residues. DNA of the CDR3: TGCAGTGCTAGAGTGGGGGCCAGCCCAGATACGCAGTATTTT. This sequence encodes CSARVGASPDTQYF.

This clonotype was seen just once. V is TRBV7-2 and J is TRBJ2-2; 10 nucleotides agree with TRBD2. The CDR3 contains 16 residues. Germline V gene sequence: CDR1 SGHTA, CDR2 FQGNSA. V lost 3 bases and J lost 1; bases outside the gene matches: 2. CDR3 nucleotides: TGTGCCAGCAGCTTCCTAGCGGGAGAGAACACCGGGGAGCTGTTTTTT. This sequence encodes CASSFLAGENTGELFF.